The 10 T cell receptor beta chains below come from one sample, sequenced in a study of response to subunit inactivated influenza vaccine (dated by TCRdb to the late 2010s). The receptor library was made with RT-PCR. Data came from an Illumina HiSeq 2500. The raw public data were reprocessed by TCRdb itself: fastp quality trimming at Q25, MiXCR clonotype calling, in-frame beta chains only. Entries are consolidated by CDR3 protein sequence, retaining the most common genes and DNA. The sample has roughly 540,000 distinct CDR3 sequences on record, less than 25% of them singletons. The ten largest clonotypes hold roughly 2.8% of the sample. The sample also formed part of further work on T cells expressing NK-cell markers. As the second study states: TCR beta cDNA libraries were prepared using 5'RACE template switching, which introduced a universal primer site and unique molecular identifiers.

The sample in question was CD4+ T cells sorted from PBMCs, obtained roughly 12 days after vaccination. The receptors were sampled from a man aged 50-59 years who received an inactivated influenza vaccine. Donor details come from another sample of the same person, matched by shared clones.

The rearrangement links TRBV5-1 to TRBJ1-5, with D uncertain. Looked up from germline, CDR1 is SGHRS and CDR2 is YFSETQ. V gave up 0 bases and J gave up 1 base, with 8 bases separating them. The CDR3 is 15 residues long. CDR3 nucleotide sequence: TGCGCCAGCAGCTTGGATGGATCGAGCAATCAGCCCCAGCATTTT. It is translated as CASSLDGSSNQPQHF.

The rearrangement joins TRBV6-5 to TRBJ1-2; no definite D call. The germline CDR1 and CDR2 sequences are MNHEY and SVGAGI. Trimming removed 8 bases from V and 0 bases from J, with 16 bases in between. The CDR3 has 15 residues. CDR3 residues: CASGFGPWSNYGYTF. CDR3 nucleotide sequence: TGTGCCAGCGGTTTCGGACCTTGGTCTAACTATGGCTACACCTTC.

V and J are TRBV5-1 and TRBJ2-2; 8 positions match TRBD2. CDR1 is SGHRS, CDR2 YFSETQ, per germline. V dropped 4 bases and J dropped 5; count of bases not matched to a gene: 4. The CDR3 is 14 residues long. This chain's CDR3 is CASSLTSETGELFF. The CDR3 DNA follows: TGCGCCAGCAGCCTGACTAGCGAAACCGGGGAGCTGTTTTTT.

This chain uses TRBV12-3 or TRBV12-4 with TRBJ2-3, with D hard to call. The V end was cut by 3 bases, the J end by 0 bases, with 10 bases between. This CDR3 comprises 15 residues. This chain's CDR3 is CASSLTPISTDTQYF. CDR3 nucleotide sequence: TGTGCCAGCAGTTTGACCCCCATTAGCACAGATACGCAGTATTTT.

This clonotype turned up a few times. The CDR3 here is CASTLAASYEQYF. Here the CDR3 DNA reads TGTGCCAGCACCCTCGCCGCCTCCTACGAGCAGTACTTC. The chain combines TRBV12-3 or TRBV12-4 with TRBJ2-7; D gene ambiguous. The ends were cut back, 7 bases at V and 0 bases at J, with 10 bases in the middle. This CDR3 is 13 amino acids long.

This sequence joins TRBV7-9 and TRBJ2-3; D is perhaps TRBD1 (5 bases). V was trimmed by 5 bases and J by 4 bases, leaving 16 bases between them. Germline V lookup: CDR1 SEHNR, CDR2 FQNEAQ (reference sequence). This CDR3 contains 15 residues. CDR3 residues: CASSPRQHPADTQYF. In nucleotides, the CDR3 is TGTGCCAGCAGCCCGCGACAGCATCCCGCAGATACGCAGTATTTT.

The sample holds a few counts of this clonotype. V usage is TRBV4-1 and J usage is TRBJ1-1; tentative D call: TRBD1 (6 bases). The CDR3 consists of 15 residues. V was pared by 4 bases and J by 1 base, with 13 bases between. Germline CDR1 is MGHRA and CDR2 is YSYEKL. CDR3 region: CASSPTGLTNTEAFF. The CDR3 region has the DNA TGCGCCAGCAGCCCGACAGGTTTGACGAACACTGAAGCTTTCTTT.

This chain uses TRBV5-6 with TRBJ2-5; 7 bases align to TRBD1. V was clipped by 3 bases and J by 3 bases; unmatched bases: 11. Per the germline V gene, CDR1 is SGHDT and CDR2 is YYEEEE. This CDR3 comprises 16 residues. This CDR3 is CASSSGQRTGEETQYF. Written as DNA, the CDR3 is TGTGCCAGCAGCTCGGGTCAGAGGACAGGAGAAGAGACCCAGTACTTC.

The V gene is TRBV25-1, the J gene TRBJ2-2; 9 nucleotides agree with TRBD1. Unmatched junction bases numbered 3, after V lost 4 bases and J lost 6 bases. From germline, CDR1 is MGHDK and CDR2 SYGVNS. This CDR3 region has 14 residues. CDR3 in DNA: TGTGCCAGCAGTGCCTGGACAGGGGCCGGGGAGCTGTTTTTT. It codes for CASSAWTGAGELFF.

This clonotype was recorded a few times. The chain couples TRBV2 to TRBJ1-5; no clear D gene. There are 13 residues in the CDR3. Germline V gene data show CDR1 as SNHLY and CDR2 as FYNNEI. Trimming removed 3 bases at V and 6 bases at J, with 9 bases between. Here the CDR3 reads CASSEGYGQPQHF. In DNA, the CDR3 is TGTGCCAGCAGTGAGGGGTACGGTCAGCCCCAGCATTTT. Supplemented by reference TRBV2 and TRBJ1-5, the full variable domain reads EPEVTQTPSHQVTQMGQEVILRCVPISNHLYFYWYRQILGQKVEFLVSFYNNEISEKSEIFDDQFSVERPDGSNFTLKIRSTKLEDSAMYFCASSEGYGQPQHFGDGTRLSIL.